A single sample is the source of the 10 T cell receptor beta chains below, sequenced in a study of control samples from healthy donors and cancer patients. Some clones are missing from TCRdb's copy, which holds only in-frame ones; the method was immunoSEQ multiplex PCR. The sample includes over 200,000 clones, around 80% of them seen just once. Sequencing used PBMCs. The receptors stem from an older woman with lung cancer.

The table lists this clone with a count of one. This chain connects TRBV7-3 to TRBJ1-1, with 10 bases that match TRBD1. The germline CDR1 and CDR2 sequences are SGHTA and FQGTGA. V lost 4 bases, J lost 6 bases, and 8 bases stayed unmatched. The CDR3 loop spans 15 amino acids. The CDR3 sequence: CASSSPGQGGSEAFF. As DNA, the CDR3 is TGTGCCAGCAGCTCCCCCGGACAGGGGGGCTCTGAAGCTTTCTTT.

This rearrangement joins TRBV5-1 to TRBJ2-7; 7 bases are shared with TRBD2. The length of the CDR3 is 14 residues. V trimming: 6 bases; J trimming: 5 bases; junction bases outside the gene matches: 11. Germline lookup yields CDR1 SGHRS and CDR2 YFSETQ. The CDR3 reads CASTPGGGMDEQYF. CDR3 bases: TGCGCCAGCACTCCGGGCGGGGGTATGGACGAGCAGTACTTC.

A remark on this clone: Other DNA variants within this sample encode the same CDR3. The chain is built from TRBV5-1 and TRBJ2-3; D is possibly TRBD2 (5 bases). CDR3 size: 16 residues. The germline V and J ends were trimmed by 0 bases and 1 base, with 12 bases remaining between them. Germline values: CDR1 SGHRS, CDR2 YFSETQ. For the CDR3, the DNA is TGCGCCAGCAGCTTGGCCCCTGGGCGGGGCACAGATACGCAGTATTTT. Amino acid sequence: CASSLAPGRGTDTQYF.

V usage is TRBV24-1 and J usage is TRBJ2-2; 13 bases are shared with TRBD2. Trimming took 4 bases from V and 6 from J; bases not matched to a gene: 4. Germline values: CDR1 KGHDR, CDR2 SFDVKD. The CDR3 has 16 amino acids. CDR3 sequence reads: CATSESGLAGAGELFF. DNA for the CDR3: TGTGCCACCAGTGAATCAGGACTAGCGGGAGCCGGGGAGCTGTTTTTT.

This chain connects TRBV5-1 to TRBJ2-5; 7 nucleotides match TRBD2. With V trimmed by 5 bases and J by 3 bases, 7 bases remained unmatched. Germline CDR1 and CDR2: SGHRS and YFSETQ. This CDR3 has 14 amino acids. For the CDR3, the DNA is TGCGCCAGCAGAGTGTCGGGAGGAGAAGAGACCCAGTACTTC. Translated, it gives CASRVSGGEETQYF.

This chain links TRBV5-1 with TRBJ1-1; a weak D match, TRBD1 (6 bases). From germline, CDR1 is SGHRS and CDR2 YFSETQ. The CDR3 is 14 residues long. With 1 base removed from V and 3 bases from J, the gap between germline ends came to 10 bases. As DNA, the CDR3 is TGCGCCAGCAGCTTGAGGGGGGGGGACACTGAAGCTTTCTTT. Its protein is CASSLRGGDTEAFF. The entire variable domain, with the rest obtained from reference TRBV5-1 and TRBJ1-1, is as follows: KAGVTQTPRYLIKTRGQQVTLSCSPISGHRSVSWYQQTPGQGLQFLFEYFSETQRNKGNFPGRFSGRQFSNSRSEMNVSTLELGDSALYLCASSLRGGDTEAFFGQGTRLTVV.

The sample holds one count of this clone. This rearrangement joins TRBV30 to TRBJ1-6; D unclear. The CDR3 totals 14 residues. Looked up from germline, CDR1 is GTSNPN and CDR2 is SVGIG (reference sequence). Trimming pared 4 bases from V and 9 bases from J, leaving 16 bases between. In DNA form, the CDR3 reads TGTGCCTGGATCGAGGGTTACAGAGGTTCACCCCTCCACTTT. Amino acids: CAWIEGYRGSPLHF. Drawing the rest from reference TRBV30 and TRBJ1-6, the complete variable domain is SQTIHQWPATLVQPVGSPLSLECTVEGTSNPNLYWYRQAAGRGLQLLFYSVGIGQISSEVPQNLSASRPQDRQFILSSKKLLLSDSGFYLCAWIEGYRGSPLHFGNGTRLTVT.

This chain connects TRBV28 to TRBJ1-1; no clear D gene. CDR3 length equals 12 residues. V was clipped by 2 bases and J by 11 bases, with 12 bases between them. Germline CDR1 and CDR2: MDHEN and SYDVKM. The CDR3 bases are TGTGCCAGCAGTTTACCACGCCTTCTGGCTTTCTTT. This sequence encodes CASSLPRLLAFF.

The chain is built from TRBV7-2 and TRBJ2-3, with D perhaps being TRBD1 or TRBD2 (5 bases each). Per germline, CDR1 SGHTA and CDR2 FQGNSA. V lost 1 base to trimming and J lost 1 base, with 15 bases between them. This CDR3 is 17 amino acids long. In DNA form, the CDR3 reads TGTGCCAGCAGCTTAGGACGGGACCCCTGGGGCACAGATACGCAGTATTTT. It encodes CASSLGRDPWGTDTQYF.

This clone has a single count. This sequence joins TRBV19 and TRBJ2-7; D is unresolved. There are 14 residues in the CDR3. The V gene lost 5 bases and the J gene lost 9 bases, with 20 bases spanning the gap. Germline CDR1 LNHDA, CDR2 SQIVND (reference sequence). CDR3: CASSSSPHLLVQYF. The CDR3 DNA reads as TGTGCCAGTAGTTCTTCCCCCCACCTACTTGTGCAGTACTTC.